What follows describes a single T cell receptor beta chain. Its antigen is as yet unknown. The sorted conventional CD4+ T cells were CD25-low and CD127-high, with genomic DNA sequenced. The data belong to a study of regulatory and conventional T cells in RAG deficiency. The repertoire was sequenced with immunoSEQ multiplex PCR; TCRdb's copy has only in-frame clones and lacks some. The data hold 40,000 to 55,000 clones, with 90% observed a single time. Findings of the study overall: Patient subsets had shorter CDR3s; Omenn Treg-Tconv overlap exceeded 85%.

Per germline, CDR1 SGHRS and CDR2 YFSETQ. This CDR3 is 15 amino acids long. With 4 bases clipped from V and 7 bases from J, the junction kept 8 bases outside the gene matches. These sequences were also reported in another study, on regulatory T cells. That study reports: The PCR used 52 TRBV and 13 TRBJ primers. Regulatory T cells showed the strongest V-J pair restriction and V/J gene skewing among patient repertoires.

Sequenced material: CD4+ effector T cells sorted from blood. This rearrangement joins TRBV5-1 to TRBJ1-6; the match to TRBD1 covers 7 bases. This clonotype was obtained from a human donor in good health. In nucleotides, the CDR3 is TGCGCCAGCAGCCAAAGGACAGGCGAGAATTCACCCCTCCACTTT. This sequence encodes CASSQRTGENSPLHF.